A selection of T cell receptor beta chains follows, all from one sample in a study of blood T cell repertoires in COVID-19. Clones were read by immunoSEQ multiplex PCR, and TCRdb kept only the in-frame ones, dropping some. Of 26,000 or so clones listed, roughly 90% are singletons. Sequenced material: peripheral blood. The receptor set was obtained from a human donor in a cohort sampled during active COVID-19. The CDR3 runs from the conserved cysteine through the conserved F or W. The D gene is left open where the match is weak. Clone size is not always given. Where it is, it says once, few, many or a class for expanded clones.

clone size	D gene	V gene	J gene	CDR3 protein	CDR3 DNA
once	TRBD2	TRBV5-1	TRBJ2-1	CASSTGLAGGEQFF	TGCGCCAGCAGCACTGGACTAGCGGGAGGTGAGCAGTTCTTC
.	TRBD1	TRBV6-5	TRBJ1-3	CASKQGRSGNTIYF	TGTGCCAGCAAACAGGGGCGCTCTGGAAACACCATATATTTT
.	.	TRBV9	TRBJ2-1	CASSVASHNEQFF	TGTGCCAGCAGCGTAGCGAGCCACAATGAGCAGTTCTTC
.	TRBD2	TRBV7-6	TRBJ2-3	CASTVAGGPGDTQYF	TGTGCCAGCACCGTAGCGGGAGGGCCTGGAGATACGCAGTATTTT
few	TRBD1	TRBV14	TRBJ1-1	CASSQEQGWSTEAFF	TGTGCCAGCAGCCAAGAACAGGGGTGGAGCACTGAAGCTTTCTTT
.	.	TRBV19	TRBJ2-2	CASSISPANTGELFF	TGTGCCAGTAGTATATCTCCCGCGAACACCGGGGAGCTGTTTTTT
.	.	TRBV3-1/TRBV3-2	TRBJ1-1	CASSQNTQAFF	TGTGCCAGCAGCCAAAACACCCAAGCTTTCTTT
.	TRBD2	TRBV5-4	TRBJ2-3	CASSLRLAGSSTDTQYF	TGTGCCAGCAGCTTGCGACTAGCGGGGTCTAGCACAGATACGCAGTATTTT
once	.	TRBV5-1	TRBJ1-1	CASSRDDRNTEAFF	TGCGCCAGCAGCCGAGACGACAGGAACACTGAAGCTTTCTTT
.	TRBD2	TRBV5-1	TRBJ2-7	CASSLLGGSSYEQYF	TGCGCCAGCAGCTTGTTGGGGGGGAGCTCCTACGAGCAGTACTTC
.	TRBD1	TRBV6-6	TRBJ2-7	CASSPRDRGTYEQYF	TGTGCCAGCAGTCCGCGGGACAGGGGAACCTACGAGCAGTACTTC
.	TRBD1	TRBV18	TRBJ1-5	CASSPGTGGPQPQHF	TGTGCCAGCTCACCCGGGACAGGGGGTCCCCAGCCCCAGCATTTT
.	TRBD1	TRBV27	TRBJ2-6	CASSDRGSGANVLTF	TGTGCCAGCAGTGACAGGGGCTCTGGGGCCAACGTCCTGACTTTC
.	TRBD1	TRBV6-5	TRBJ1-5	CASSAGGISNQPQHF	TGTGCCAGCAGCGCAGGGGGTATAAGCAATCAGCCCCAGCATTTT
.	TRBD1	TRBV6-5	TRBJ1-2	CASSNIQGARGYTF	TGTGCCAGCAGTAATATACAGGGGGCGCGGGGCTACACCTTC
.	TRBD2	TRBV3-1/TRBV3-2	TRBJ2-1	CASSQARTRPNEQFF	TGTGCCAGCAGCCAAGCCCGGACTAGGCCCAATGAGCAGTTCTTC
.	.	TRBV3-1/TRBV3-2	TRBJ2-2	CASSPSWATSGGELFF	TGTGCCAGCAGCCCCTCCTGGGCTACCAGCGGCGGGGAGCTGTTTTTT
.	.	TRBV5-1	TRBJ2-2	CASTKSGPTNTGELFF	TGCGCCAGCACTAAGAGCGGACCTACGAACACCGGGGAGCTGTTTTTT
.	TRBD2	TRBV19	TRBJ2-3	CASSIPASGGPGDTQYF	TGTGCCAGTAGTATACCGGCTAGCGGGGGGCCCGGGGATACGCAGTATTTT
.	TRBD2	TRBV27	TRBJ2-2	CASNGLAGVGELFF	TGTGCCAGCAACGGACTAGCGGGAGTCGGGGAGCTGTTTTTT
.	.	TRBV28	TRBJ2-3	CASSLRRGDTDTQYF	TGTGCCAGCAGTTTACGGCGGGGAGACACAGATACGCAGTATTTT
.	TRBD1	TRBV6-5	TRBJ1-4	CASTKSGGAEKLFF	TGTGCCAGCACCAAATCAGGGGGCGCGGAAAAACTGTTTTTT
.	.	TRBV5-1	TRBJ1-4	CASSGSGQGEKLFF	TGCGCCAGCAGCGGGTCCGGGCAGGGGGAAAAACTGTTTTTT
.	TRBD1	TRBV15	TRBJ1-5	CATGTGLYQPQHF	TGTGCCACCGGGACAGGGCTTTATCAGCCCCAGCATTTT
.	.	TRBV5-1	TRBJ2-1	CASSYRDSSLSSYNEQFF	TGCGCCAGCAGCTACCGGGACTCCTCCCTGAGCTCCTACAATGAGCAGTTCTTC
once	.	TRBV7-9	TRBJ2-7	CASSPIPGDYEQYF	TGTGCCAGCAGCCCAATCCCGGGGGACTACGAGCAGTACTTC
.	TRBD1	TRBV2	TRBJ1-5	CASSEPGQGSQPQHF	TGTGCCAGCAGTGAACCGGGACAGGGTAGTCAGCCCCAGCATTTT
.	TRBD1	TRBV5-1	TRBJ2-7	CASSLTGETYEQYF	TGCGCCAGCAGCTTGACAGGGGAAACCTACGAGCAGTACTTC
few	.	TRBV27	TRBJ1-6	CASSRDTATPLHF	TGTGCCAGCAGTAGGGACACCGCTACACCCCTCCACTTT
.	TRBD2	TRBV6-6	TRBJ2-5	CASSRTSGQETQYF	TGTGCCAGCAGTAGGACTAGCGGGCAAGAGACCCAGTACTTC
few	.	TRBV3-1/TRBV3-2	TRBJ1-2	CASTPSMVEIYGYTF	TGTGCCAGCACCCCAAGTATGGTCGAGATCTATGGCTACACCTTC
.	.	TRBV7-9	TRBJ2-7	CASSLQGFVYF	TGTGCCAGCAGCCTACAGGGATTTGTGTACTTC
.	TRBD1	TRBV5-6	TRBJ2-1	CASSLAGGEQFF	TGTGCCAGCAGCTTGGCAGGGGGTGAGCAGTTCTTC
.	TRBD1	TRBV12-3/TRBV12-4	TRBJ1-2	CASSRGQYYGYTF	TGTGCCAGCAGCCGGGGACAGTACTATGGCTACACCTTC
.	.	TRBV7-8	TRBJ2-7	CASSLSRIRGEQYF	TGTGCCAGCAGCTTGTCTAGGATAAGGGGGGAGCAGTACTTC
.	.	TRBV6-2/TRBV6-3	TRBJ2-7	CASSSGRVLYEQYF	TGTGCCAGCAGTTCGGGCAGGGTATTGTACGAGCAGTACTTC
.	TRBD1	TRBV5-1	TRBJ2-7	CASSLTTGGELEQYF	TGCGCCAGCAGCTTGACTACAGGGGGTGAGCTCGAGCAGTACTTC
.	.	TRBV11-2	TRBJ2-3	CASSQLKLARRADTQYF	TGTGCCAGCAGCCAATTAAAACTAGCCCGACGAGCCGATACGCAGTATTTT
.	.	TRBV5-1	TRBJ1-1	CASSVGQGWTEAFF	TGCGCCAGCAGCGTAGGCCAGGGTTGGACTGAAGCTTTCTTT
once	TRBD1	TRBV5-1	TRBJ1-4	CASSLEGGRGEKLFF	TGCGCCAGCAGCTTGGAAGGGGGCAGGGGAGAAAAACTGTTTTTT
.	TRBD2	TRBV11-2	TRBJ2-7	CASSLAGGALSYEQYF	TGTGCCAGCAGCCTTGCCGGGGGGGCCCTTTCCTACGAGCAGTACTTC
.	.	TRBV10-3	TRBJ1-5	CAISESTAGNQPQHF	TGTGCCATCAGTGAGTCGACGGCCGGGAATCAGCCCCAGCATTTT
.	.	TRBV5-4	TRBJ2-7	CASSFELAAYEQYF	TGTGCCAGCAGCTTTGAACTAGCCGCCTACGAGCAGTACTTC
.	TRBD1	TRBV29-1	TRBJ1-1	CSAGDRGGGGTEAFF	TGCAGCGCAGGGGACAGGGGCGGAGGAGGCACTGAAGCTTTCTTT
.	.	TRBV7-9	TRBJ2-3	CASSFIAGARTDTQYF	TGTGCCAGCAGCTTTATTGCGGGGGCCCGCACAGATACGCAGTATTTT
.	TRBD1	TRBV5-1	TRBJ2-1	CASSAGTGGHNEQFF	TGCGCCAGCAGCGCCGGGACAGGGGGTCACAATGAGCAGTTCTTC
.	TRBD2	TRBV24-1	TRBJ2-1	CATSVSGRYNNEQFF	TGTGCCACCAGTGTCAGCGGGAGGTACAACAATGAGCAGTTCTTC
.	.	TRBV27	TRBJ2-2	CASSAVAPGVGTGELFF	TGTGCCAGCAGTGCCGTTGCCCCAGGCGTAGGCACCGGGGAGCTGTTTTTT
.	.	TRBV6-2/TRBV6-3	TRBJ1-3	CASTPDGSSGNTIYF	TGTGCCAGCACCCCCGACGGGAGCTCTGGAAACACCATATATTTT